This TCR beta chain was observed in a study of cytomegalovirus exposure and HLA in healthy donors. Study conclusions and caveats: Other equally common chains were less clonally expanded than HLA-associated TCR beta chains, a later analysis showed.

Both 60 Vbeta primers and 13 Jbeta primers went into the PCR. Assay: immunoSEQ multiplex PCR; the TCRdb copy retains only in-frame clones and omits some. The sample lists 40,000 or so clones, over 90% occurring once. Trimming stripped 4 bases from V and 0 bases from J, with 13 bases between. The CDR3 spans 15 residues. Germline-derived CDR1 and CDR2 are SNHLY and FYNNEI. Worth noting for this clone: Its antigen is unidentified.

Sample: PBMCs. The receptor was isolated from a woman under 30 in good health and CMV-seronegative. The chain combines TRBV2 with TRBJ2-7; a weak D match, TRBD2 (6 bases). CDR3 nucleotides: TGTGCCAGCAGTGCCGACCGGGGGAGCTCCTACGAGCAGTACTTC. This gives the protein CASSADRGSSYEQYF.